The 32 T cell receptor beta chains below come from one sample, sequenced in a study of blood T cell repertoires in COVID-19. Profiled with immunoSEQ multiplex PCR; TCRdb holds only in-frame clones, not every one. The data hold 150,000 to 200,000 clones, with approximately 78% observed a single time. Specimen: PBMCs or T cells enriched from blood (not recorded which). Receptors originate from a woman between 50 and 59 years old who had recovered from COVID-19.

This clone came up once. The V gene is TRBV11-2, the J gene TRBJ2-4, with a tentative D call TRBD1 (5 bases). The CDR3 length is 16 residues. V was cut by 5 bases and J by 0 bases, with 14 bases left in between. Germline V CDR1 and CDR2: SGHAT, FQNNGV. This chain's CDR3 is CASSPRGALAKNIQYF. CDR3 coding DNA: TGTGCCAGCAGCCCTAGGGGTGCACTAGCCAAAAACATTCAGTACTTC.

The J gene is TRBJ1-4, the V gene TRBV24-1, with 7 positions matching TRBD1. Looked up from germline, CDR1 is KGHDR and CDR2 is SFDVKD. Unmatched junction bases numbered 6, after V lost 4 bases and J lost 8 bases. The CDR3 spans 14 residues. The DNA for the CDR3 is TGTGCCACCAGTGACGCCGGGACAGTGGAAAAACTGTTTTTT. Translating it yields CATSDAGTVEKLFF.

There are a few counts of this clone. J is TRBJ2-7 and V is TRBV7-8; the D gene is possibly TRBD1 (6 bases). Germline assignment: CDR1 SGHVS and CDR2 FQNEAQ. Trimming removed 7 bases from V and 2 bases from J, with 15 bases in between. The CDR3 runs 14 residues. DNA for the CDR3: TGTGCCAGCACCAACCCACAGGGTCCCTACGAGCAGTACTTC. Amino acids: CASTNPQGPYEQYF.

The chain uses TRBV28 and TRBJ1-5, with 7 bases lining up with TRBD1. In germline, CDR1 is MDHEN, CDR2 SYDVKM. The CDR3 consists of 14 residues. Trimming removed 7 bases from V and 3 bases from J; junction bases left unmatched: 6. The CDR3 bases are TGTGCCAGCACCCCACAGGGGAACAATCAGCCCCAGCATTTT. It specifies CASTPQGNNQPQHF.

This chain connects TRBV15 to TRBJ1-5, with TRBD1 matching over 8 bases. Per germline, CDR1 LNHNV and CDR2 YYDKDF (reference sequence). CDR3 length: 17 residues. The V and J ends lost 3 bases and 0 bases, in that order; junction bases with no gene match: 7. The CDR3 DNA follows: TGTGCCACCAGCAGTCCTGACAGGGGTTCTAGCAATCAGCCCCAGCATTTT. Translated, it gives CATSSPDRGSSNQPQHF.

The rearrangement uses TRBV10-1 and TRBJ1-1, with a weak D call TRBD1 (6 bases). Trimming stripped 8 bases from V and 3 bases from J, with 13 bases between. Germline V gene sequence: CDR1 WNHNN, CDR2 SYGVQD (reference sequence). This CDR3 has 13 amino acids. CDR3 nucleotide sequence: TGCGCCAGCTCAGGGGATGAACACACTGAAGCTTTCTTT. Protein product: CASSGDEHTEAFF.

The chain couples TRBV4-1 to TRBJ2-3; 10 bases fit TRBD2. CDR1 is MGHRA and CDR2 is YSYEKL in the germline V gene. J was trimmed by 4 bases and V by 0 bases; bases with no gene match: 4. The CDR3 sequence is 16 residues long. The CDR3 region is CASSQETLAGADTQYF. As DNA, the CDR3 is TGCGCCAGCAGCCAAGAAACCCTAGCGGGAGCAGATACGCAGTATTTT.

This CDR3 is CASSPNRGSSSHPIEQYF. The CDR3 DNA reads as TGTGCCAGCTCTCCTAACAGGGGGTCCTCTTCCCATCCCATAGAGCAGTACTTC. The gene calls are TRBV18 and TRBJ2-7, with 8 bases aligning to TRBD1. There are 18 residues in the CDR3. Germline CDR1 is KGHSH and CDR2 is LQKENI. Unmatched junction bases numbered 23, after V lost 6 bases and J lost 7 bases.

The rearrangement joins TRBV10-3 to TRBJ2-1; TRBD2 agrees at 13 bases. Per the germline V gene, CDR1 is ENHRY and CDR2 is SYGVKD. Trimming removed 4 bases from V and 8 bases from J; junction bases left unmatched: 5. The CDR3 consists of 15 residues. The CDR3 sequence is CAISGGLAGVDEQFF. CDR3 DNA sequence: TGTGCCATCAGTGGAGGACTAGCGGGAGTTGATGAGCAGTTCTTC.

V usage is TRBV7-3 and J usage is TRBJ2-3; 8 nucleotides align to TRBD2. V lost 1 base to trimming and J lost 1 base; unmatched junction nucleotides: 7. The CDR3 totals 17 residues. Germline-derived CDR1 and CDR2 are SGHTA and FQGTGA. CDR3 sequence: CASSLNGAGGGTDTQYF. Written as DNA, the CDR3 is TGTGCCAGCAGCTTAAACGGGGCGGGAGGTGGCACAGATACGCAGTATTTT.

This chain uses TRBV19 with TRBJ1-1, with 9 bases lining up with TRBD1. The CDR3 is 16 residues long. Unmatched junction bases numbered 13, after V lost 6 bases and J lost 5 bases. From germline, CDR1 is LNHDA and CDR2 SQIVND (reference sequence). CDR3 coding DNA: TGTGCCAGTAGACAGGGGGCTAGCCTCTTAGGGACTGAAGCTTTCTTT. Residues: CASRQGASLLGTEAFF.

This clone was counted once. The V and J genes are TRBV4-1 and TRBJ1-1; D is undetermined. The V and J ends lost 4 bases and 7 bases respectively, with 16 bases between them. The germline V gene has CDR1 MGHRA and CDR2 YSYEKL. This CDR3 contains 14 residues. The CDR3 loop reads CASSRRLVWDEAFF. The CDR3 DNA reads TGCGCCAGCAGCCGGAGGTTGGTGTGGGATGAAGCTTTCTTT.

This chain joins TRBV18 and TRBJ2-1, with no clear D. The germline CDR1 and CDR2 sequences are KGHSH and LQKENI. The CDR3 contains 13 residues. With 0 bases removed from V and 4 bases from J, the gap between germline ends came to 4 bases. CDR3 sequence reads: CASSPPRYNEQFF. CDR3 coding DNA: TGTGCCAGCTCACCACCGAGGTACAATGAGCAGTTCTTC.

This clone was observed a few times. This chain links TRBV29-1 with TRBJ1-4; maybe TRBD1 (6 bases). V shed 7 bases and J shed 4 bases, with 13 bases lying between them. This CDR3 comprises 13 residues. Germline lookup yields CDR1 SQVTM and CDR2 ANQGSEA. CDR3 nucleotide sequence: TGCAGCGCGGGCGGACAGATTAATGAAAAACTGTTTTTT. This translates into CSAGGQINEKLFF. The full variable domain, in which reference TRBV29-1 and TRBJ1-4 provide the parts outside the CDR3, is SAVISQKPSRDICQRGTSLTIQCQVDSQVTMMFWYRQQPGQSLTLIATANQGSEATYESGFVIDKFPISRPNLTFSTLTVSNMSPEDSSIYLCSAGGQINEKLFFGSGTQLSVL.

The chain uses TRBV7-2 and TRBJ2-2; 10 bases are shared with TRBD2. V shed 5 bases and J 1 base; nucleotides not matched to a gene: 4. Germline CDR1 SGHTA, CDR2 FQGNSA. The CDR3 runs 16 residues. The DNA for the CDR3 is TGTGCCAGCAGCCCAAGACTAGCGGGGAACACCGGGGAGCTGTTTTTT. Its translation is CASSPRLAGNTGELFF.

This clone showed up just a few times. The chain joins TRBV19 to TRBJ1-2; TRBD1 matches at 8 bases. The V gene's germline CDR1 is LNHDA and CDR2 SQIVND (reference sequence). Trimming at V came to 0 bases and at J to 4 bases, leaving 13 bases not matched to a gene. There are 18 residues in the CDR3. The CDR3 loop reads CASSIDLPTGAGVYGYTF. CDR3 DNA: TGTGCCAGTAGTATAGATCTCCCGACAGGGGCTGGAGTCTATGGCTACACCTTC.

Comments on this clone: A read error may account for a junction end that differs from germline. This rearrangement joins TRBV6-5 to TRBJ2-7; 8 nucleotides align to TRBD1. The CDR3 loop spans 12 amino acids. CDR1 is MNHEY, CDR2 SVGAGI, per germline. This CDR3 reads CASSPSGGVRVF. CDR3 bases: TGTGCCAGCAGCCCCTCAGGGGGCGTGCGCGTTTTC.

The chain is built from TRBV10-1 and TRBJ1-1, with D possibly TRBD1 on 5 matching bases. V lost 5 bases to trimming and J lost 1 base, with 11 bases between them. Germline CDR1 and CDR2: WNHNN and SYGVQD (reference sequence). CDR3 length: 14 residues. The chain's CDR3 is CASSRGRQNTEAFF. The CDR3 DNA reads TGCGCCAGCAGTAGGGGCCGACAGAACACTGAAGCTTTCTTT.

CDR3 coding DNA: TGTGCCAGCAGCGCCGGACAGGGGTTCCGCACAGATACGCAGTATTTT. It encodes CASSAGQGFRTDTQYF. J is TRBJ2-3 and V is TRBV5-8; 9 bases match TRBD1. Per the germline V gene, CDR1 is SGHTS and CDR2 is YDEGEE. V gave up 4 bases and J gave up 1 base; unmatched junction bases: 7. The CDR3 sequence is 16 residues long.

The chain joins TRBV6-5 to TRBJ1-5, with unresolved D. The V end lost 7 bases, the J end lost 6 bases, and 16 bases lay between the germline ends. Per germline, CDR1 MNHEY and CDR2 SVGAGI. CDR3 length equals 14 residues. CDR3 loop: CASKGGQQLQPQHF. CDR3 nucleotides: TGTGCCAGCAAAGGCGGTCAGCAGCTTCAGCCCCAGCATTTT.

The chain has TRBV6-5 and TRBJ2-2; possible D gene TRBD2, 5 bases. Per the germline V gene, CDR1 is MNHEY and CDR2 is SVGAGI. CDR3 length equals 15 residues. Trimming left V 2 bases short and J 0 bases short, with 7 bases between. The CDR3 loop reads CASSYIATNTGELFF. The CDR3, as DNA: TGTGCCAGCAGTTACATAGCGACGAACACCGGGGAGCTGTTTTTT.

This chain links TRBV3-1 (or the pseudogene TRBV3-2) with TRBJ2-7, with D tentatively TRBD2 (5 bases). CDR3 length: 15 amino acids. V was cut by 4 bases and J by 0 bases, with 13 bases left in between. Germline values: CDR1 LGHDT, CDR2 YNNKEL (reference sequence). The CDR3 here is CASSPPGGLSYEQYF. CDR3 in DNA: TGTGCCAGCAGCCCCCCCGGCGGACTCTCCTACGAGCAGTACTTC.

A single count supports this clone. The V gene is TRBV6-5, the J gene TRBJ2-7, with TRBD1 matching 8 bases. The CDR3 has 11 amino acids. The trim removed 6 bases at V and 9 bases at J, leaving 4 bases unmatched. In germline, CDR1 is MNHEY, CDR2 SVGAGI. The CDR3 here is CASRTQGAQYF. The DNA of the CDR3 is TGTGCCAGCAGAACCCAGGGGGCGCAGTACTTC.

V gene TRBV2 combines with J gene TRBJ2-7; possible D gene TRBD1, 5 bases. Germline V gives CDR1 SNHLY, CDR2 FYNNEI. The CDR3 length is 12 residues. The ends were cut back, 3 bases at V and 3 bases at J, with 6 bases in the middle. The CDR3 region has the DNA TGTGCCAGCAGTGATCAGGGCTACGAGCAGTACTTC. Translated: CASSDQGYEQYF.

This clone was picked up a small number of times. The chain uses TRBV19 and TRBJ2-2; D perhaps matches TRBD1 (5 bases). Trimming left V 3 bases short and J 5 bases short, with 10 bases between. The length of the CDR3 is 14 residues. Germline V CDR1 and CDR2: LNHDA, SQIVND (reference sequence). CDR3 protein: CASSIQGWTGELFF. The CDR3 region has the DNA TGTGCCAGTAGTATTCAGGGTTGGACCGGGGAGCTGTTTTTT.

V usage is TRBV24-1 and J usage is TRBJ2-7; 7 bases map to TRBD2. This CDR3 is 13 amino acids long. In germline, CDR1 is KGHDR, CDR2 SFDVKD. V trimming: 3 bases; J trimming: 5 bases; junction bases outside the gene matches: 3. CDR3 sequence reads: CATSDGGSNEQYF. The CDR3 DNA reads as TGTGCCACCAGTGATGGCGGGAGCAACGAGCAGTACTTC.

This chain connects TRBV4-2 to TRBJ2-7; D remains ambiguous. The length of the CDR3 is 15 residues. V lost 5 bases and J 2 bases, leaving 16 bases between the germline ends. Germline CDR1 LGHNA, CDR2 YNFKEQ. The CDR3 is CASSKGLNQAYEQYF. CDR3 DNA sequence: TGTGCCAGCAGCAAAGGTTTGAACCAGGCCTACGAGCAGTACTTC.

This chain joins TRBV5-1 and TRBJ1-4; no definite D call. Looked up from germline, CDR1 is SGHRS and CDR2 is YFSETQ. V was clipped by 0 bases and J by 5 bases, with 11 bases between them. The length of the CDR3 is 15 residues. CDR3 nucleotides: TGCGCCAGCAGCTTGGGAGGTGGTCCGAATGAAAAACTGTTTTTT. Its translation is CASSLGGGPNEKLFF.

The CDR3 spells CASSRDGTQNQETQYF. The CDR3 DNA reads TGCGCCAGCAGCCGAGACGGGACACAAAATCAAGAGACCCAGTACTTC. V usage is TRBV5-1 and J usage is TRBJ2-5; perhaps TRBD1 as D (6 bases). Trimming removed 4 bases at V and 2 bases at J, with 18 bases between. This CDR3 has 16 amino acids. Germline CDR1 reads SGHRS; CDR2 reads YFSETQ.

This chain uses TRBV2 with TRBJ2-3; 9 bases are shared with TRBD2. The germline gives CDR1 SNHLY, CDR2 FYNNEI. The V and J ends lost 8 bases and 0 bases, in that order; junction bases with no gene match: 3. The CDR3 contains 14 residues. In DNA, the CDR3 is TGTGCCAGCGGGACTAGCTATAGCACAGATACGCAGTATTTT. Its translation is CASGTSYSTDTQYF.

This chain joins TRBV6-6 and TRBJ2-7, with 9 bases aligning to TRBD2. Looked up from germline, CDR1 is MNHNY and CDR2 is SVGAGI (reference sequence). The CDR3 is 14 amino acids. J lost 2 bases, V lost 8 bases, and 7 bases had no gene match. CDR3 sequence: CASAYAGGAYEQYF. The CDR3 bases are TGTGCCAGCGCCTACGCGGGAGGGGCCTACGAGCAGTACTTC.

The chain couples TRBV7-2 to TRBJ2-5, with 8 bases fitting TRBD2. The CDR3 has 15 amino acids. Per the germline V gene, CDR1 is SGHTA and CDR2 is FQGNSA. V shed 2 bases, J shed 2 bases, and the junction held 4 bases outside the gene matches. DNA for the CDR3: TGTGCCAGCAGCTTACGTGGCGGGGGGCAAGAGACCCAGTACTTC. As protein: CASSLRGGGQETQYF. Supplemented by reference TRBV7-2 and TRBJ2-5, the full variable domain reads GAGVSQSPSNKVTEKGKDVELRCDPISGHTALYWYRQSLGQGLEFLIYFQGNSAPDKSGLPSDRFSAERTGGSVSTLTIQRTQQEDSAVYLCASSLRGGGQETQYFGPGTRLLVL.